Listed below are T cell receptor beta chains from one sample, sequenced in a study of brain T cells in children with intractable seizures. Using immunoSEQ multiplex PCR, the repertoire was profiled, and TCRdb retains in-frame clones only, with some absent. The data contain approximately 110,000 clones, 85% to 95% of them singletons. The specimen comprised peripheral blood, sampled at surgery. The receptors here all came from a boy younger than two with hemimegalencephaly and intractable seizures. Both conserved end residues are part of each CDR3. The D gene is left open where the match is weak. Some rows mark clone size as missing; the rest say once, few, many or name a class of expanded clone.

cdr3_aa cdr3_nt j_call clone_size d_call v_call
CASSSGLAGVGETQYF TGTGCCAGCAGTTCCGGACTAGCGGGAGTAGGGGAGACCCAGTACTTC TRBJ2-5 NA TRBD2 TRBV27
CASSLAQNYGYTF TGCGCCAGCAGCTTGGCGCAGAACTATGGCTACACCTTC TRBJ1-2 NA NA TRBV5-1
CASSPGLAGEGYNEQFF TGCGCCAGCAGCCCGGGACTAGCGGGAGAGGGGTACAATGAGCAGTTCTTC TRBJ2-1 NA TRBD2 TRBV5-1
CASSPGTSGRGEQFF TGTGCCAGCAGCCCCGGGACTAGCGGGAGGGGGGAGCAGTTCTTC TRBJ2-1 NA TRBD2 TRBV2
CASSRTGQFRASYTF TGTGCCAGTAGTAGGACGGGACAGTTTCGAGCCTCCTACACCTTC TRBJ1-2 NA TRBD1 TRBV19
CASSIRDSYEQYF TGTGCCAGTAGTATCAGAGACAGCTACGAGCAGTACTTC TRBJ2-7 NA NA TRBV19
CASSRWGTSNYEQYF TGCGCCAGCAGCCGTTGGGGGACTAGCAACTACGAGCAGTACTTC TRBJ2-7 NA TRBD2 TRBV4-1
CASSQDTSGRARPDTQYF TGCGCCAGCAGCCAAGATACGAGCGGGAGGGCGCGACCAGATACGCAGTATTTT TRBJ2-3 NA TRBD2 TRBV4-3
CSVTLSTGELFF TGCAGCGTAACCCTAAGCACCGGGGAGCTGTTTTTT TRBJ2-2 NA NA TRBV29-1
CASSLARSSGSYEQYF TGCGCCAGCAGCTTGGCCAGGTCTAGCGGATCGTACGAGCAGTACTTC TRBJ2-7 NA TRBD2 TRBV5-1
CATSSGEGYQETQYF TGTGCCACCTCCTCAGGGGAGGGATACCAAGAGACCCAGTACTTC TRBJ2-5 NA NA TRBV24-1
CSARSYNEQFF TGCAGTGCTCGCTCCTACAATGAGCAGTTCTTC TRBJ2-1 NA NA TRBV20-1
CASSFTGTGGRNIQYF TGTGCCAGCAGTTTTACCGGGACAGGGGGCAGGAACATTCAGTACTTC TRBJ2-4 NA TRBD1 TRBV6-5
CASSSGQVPQYNEQFF TGTGCCAGCAGCTCCGGACAAGTTCCCCAATACAATGAGCAGTTCTTC TRBJ2-1 once NA TRBV7-6
CASSLLRGGYTF TGTGCCAGCAGTCTCCTTCGCGGTGGCTACACCTTC TRBJ1-2 NA NA TRBV28
CASSPGPDEQYF TGTGCCAGCAGCCCCGGGCCCGACGAGCAGTACTTC TRBJ2-7 NA NA TRBV7-8
CASSVVAGGFSYNEQFF TGTGCCAGCAGCGTAGTAGCGGGAGGGTTCTCCTACAATGAGCAGTTCTTC TRBJ2-1 NA TRBD2 TRBV9
CASSFGGSGNTIYF TGTGCCAGCAGCTTCGGGGGCTCTGGAAACACCATATATTTT TRBJ1-3 NA NA TRBV7-8
CASSAYGLGDNEQFF TGTGCCAGCAGCGCCTATGGGCTGGGGGACAATGAGCAGTTCTTC TRBJ2-1 NA NA TRBV9
CASSTTSGGSPYEQYF TGTGCCAGTAGTACGACTAGCGGGGGGTCTCCCTACGAGCAGTACTTC TRBJ2-7 NA TRBD2 TRBV19
CASSLLPSTDTQYF TGTGCCAGCAGCTTGCTCCCCAGCACAGATACGCAGTATTTT TRBJ2-3 NA NA TRBV5-8
CASRRTGLSGNTIYF TGTGCCAGCAGGCGTACAGGGCTCTCTGGAAACACCATATATTTT TRBJ1-3 NA NA TRBV5-6
CASSQGLALTYNEQFF TGTGCCAGCAGCCAGGGACTAGCGTTGACCTACAATGAGCAGTTCTTC TRBJ2-1 NA TRBD2 TRBV6-2/TRBV6-3
CASSSGLPYEQYF TGTGCCAGCAGTTCAGGCCTCCCCTACGAGCAGTACTTC TRBJ2-7 NA NA TRBV27
CASSPAGESTDTQYF TGTGCCAGCAGTCCAGCGGGAGAGAGCACAGATACGCAGTATTTT TRBJ2-3 NA TRBD2 TRBV6-5
CASDLPGQGAAF TGTGCTAGTGACCTACCGGGACAGGGGGCAGCCTTC TRBJ1-2 NA TRBD1 TRBV12-5
CASSLALRGGYGYTF TGTGCCAGCAGCTTAGCGCTAAGGGGCGGCTATGGCTACACCTTC TRBJ1-2 NA NA TRBV7-9
CATSQSGYQPQHF TGTGCCACCAGTCAGTCCGGGTATCAGCCCCAGCATTTT TRBJ1-5 NA NA TRBV24-1
CASSVGGQGYSGANVLTF TGTGCCAGCAGCGTCGGGGGACAGGGATACTCTGGGGCCAACGTCCTGACTTTC TRBJ2-6 once TRBD1 TRBV9
CAWSPSPIGYTF TGTGCCTGGAGTCCCAGTCCCATTGGCTACACCTTC TRBJ1-2 NA NA TRBV30
CASTPSPVAKNIQYF TGTGCCAGTACCCCTAGCCCGGTAGCCAAAAACATTCAGTACTTC TRBJ2-4 NA NA TRBV19
CASSLFPGNQPQHF TGTGCCAGCAGTTTATTTCCGGGCAATCAGCCCCAGCATTTT TRBJ1-5 NA NA TRBV27
CATSRDLVAGSYNEQFF TGTGCCACCAGCAGAGATCTCGTTGCGGGCTCCTACAATGAGCAGTTCTTC TRBJ2-1 few NA TRBV15
CATSDFPSGRTDTQYF TGTGCCACCAGTGATTTTCCTAGCGGGAGGACAGATACGCAGTATTTT TRBJ2-3 NA TRBD2 TRBV24-1
CASSLDWGTDTQYF TGTGCCAGCAGCTTAGATTGGGGCACAGATACGCAGTATTTT TRBJ2-3 NA NA TRBV7-2
CASSIRASGPTYEQYF TGTGCCAGCAGCATAAGAGCTAGCGGGCCAACCTACGAGCAGTACTTC TRBJ2-7 NA TRBD2 TRBV11-2
CASSLVAAGVGYEQYF TGTGCCAGCAGCTTAGTCGCGGCGGGAGTCGGATACGAGCAGTACTTC TRBJ2-7 NA TRBD2 TRBV7-9
CASSSVVVSQDETQYF TGTGCCAGCTCCTCCGTTGTCGTTAGCCAGGACGAGACCCAGTACTTC TRBJ2-5 NA NA TRBV21-1
CSARRVGGYTF TGCAGTGCTCGCAGGGTTGGAGGCTACACCTTC TRBJ1-2 NA NA TRBV20-1
CASSLDGRETQYF TGTGCCAGCAGCTTAGACGGGCGGGAGACCCAGTACTTC TRBJ2-5 NA NA TRBV11-3
CASSWTRSNEQFF TGTGCCAGCAGCTGGACTAGGAGCAATGAGCAGTTCTTC TRBJ2-1 NA TRBD2 TRBV7-6
CASKNGASVPNEQYF TGTGCCAGCAAAAACGGGGCTTCCGTTCCCAACGAGCAGTACTTC TRBJ2-7 once NA TRBV6-1
CASSLTTSPPGAGELFF TGTGCCAGCAGCCTTACAACTAGCCCACCAGGCGCCGGGGAGCTGTTTTTT TRBJ2-2 NA NA TRBV7-3
CASSLGSGVLTGYEQYF TGTGCCAGCAGCTTAGGTAGCGGGGTCCTCACGGGCTACGAGCAGTACTTC TRBJ2-7 NA TRBD2 TRBV7-8
CATGETGGIYGYGYTF TGTGCCACCGGGGAGACAGGGGGGATTTATGGCTATGGCTACACCTTC TRBJ1-2 NA TRBD1 TRBV27
CASSILAPQPQHF TGTGCCAGTAGTATTTTGGCACCTCAGCCCCAGCATTTT TRBJ1-5 NA NA TRBV19
CASSRGSSGNTIYF TGTGCCAGCAGCCGGGGGTCCTCTGGAAACACCATATATTTT TRBJ1-3 NA NA TRBV11-2
CASSLGGPQETQYF TGTGCCAGCAGCTTAGGGGGGCCCCAAGAGACCCAGTACTTC TRBJ2-5 NA NA TRBV7-3
CSQATGRETQYF TGCAGCCAAGCGACAGGGAGGGAGACCCAGTACTTC TRBJ2-5 NA NA TRBV29-1
CASSPSQGYEQYF TGTGCCAGCTCACCATCCCAGGGCTACGAGCAGTACTTC TRBJ2-7 NA NA TRBV18
CASSIRGSGQSNQPQHF TGTGCCAGTAGTATTAGAGGTTCAGGACAAAGCAATCAGCCCCAGCATTTT TRBJ1-5 NA NA TRBV19
CASSHPKQGRIFPHEQYF TGTGCCAGCAGTCACCCTAAACAGGGACGTATTTTTCCCCACGAGCAGTACTTC TRBJ2-7 NA NA TRBV7-9
CASSVDRAPTDTQYF TGTGCCAGCAGCGTAGACAGGGCCCCCACAGATACGCAGTATTTT TRBJ2-3 NA NA TRBV9
CASSLTGGNEQFF TGTGCCAGCAGCTTAACAGGGGGCAATGAGCAGTTCTTC TRBJ2-1 once NA TRBV7-3
CAWTFNSPLHF TGTGCCTGGACCTTTAATTCACCCCTCCACTTT TRBJ1-6 NA NA TRBV30
CASSIGRAMNTIYF TGTGCCAGTAGTATAGGCAGGGCCATGAACACCATATATTTT TRBJ1-3 NA NA TRBV19
CASGERGLYNEQFF TGTGCCAGCGGGGAAAGGGGACTTTACAATGAGCAGTTCTTC TRBJ2-1 NA NA TRBV6-5
CASSSGTGADYYGYTF TGCGCCAGCAGCTCCGGGACAGGGGCGGATTACTATGGCTACACCTTC TRBJ1-2 NA TRBD1 TRBV5-1